These 12 T cell receptor beta chains came from one sample sequenced in a study of shared clonotypes between healthy human individuals (dated by TCRdb to the early 2020s). CD8 naive samples consisted of CD45RO-negative cells that were positively selected for CCR7, yielding a CD45RA+CCR7+ population without TemRA cells. Libraries were constructed by the immunoSEQ multiplex PCR assay. The source is immuneACCESS, and TCRdb retained only in-frame sequences with V and J called. Part of the clones is not carried over; for the studies checked, unresolved V genes explain less than half of this, and the remainder is unexplained. This sample holds about 2.1 million clones; approximately 94% were observed only once. The ten largest clones take up roughly 1.8% of the sample. Sequenced material: naive CD8+ T cells from PBMCs. This sample's cell subset or site label indicates: CD45RA+CCR7+. These receptors were collected from a young man in good health. Some clones in this sample may be carry-over from other donors' samples.

The chain recombines TRBV4-1 with TRBJ2-1; a weak D match, TRBD2 (6 bases). CDR3 length: 14 residues. From germline, CDR1 is MGHRA and CDR2 YSYEKL. Trimming took off 3 bases at V and 6 bases at J, with 12 bases between the two ends. The DNA of the CDR3 is TGCGCCAGCAGCCACGGGGACTCCCCCAATGAGCAGTTCTTC. Amino acid sequence: CASSHGDSPNEQFF.

The chain is built from TRBV7-2 and TRBJ2-7, with TRBD2 as a possible D gene (5 bases). Trimming shortened V by 5 bases and J by 2 bases, and 13 bases separated the two germline ends. The CDR3 is made up of 14 amino acids. CDR1 is SGHTA, CDR2 FQGNSA, per germline. The CDR3 loop is CASSQRDGTYEQYF. CDR3 nucleotides: TGTGCCAGCAGCCAACGGGATGGGACCTACGAGCAGTACTTC.

This rearrangement joins TRBV4-3 to TRBJ1-1, with D unresolved. Trimming shortened V by 4 bases and J by 4 bases, and 16 bases separated the two germline ends. This CDR3 spans 15 amino acids. The germline gives CDR1 LGHNA, CDR2 YSLEER. This CDR3 reads CASSPTTRGFTEAFF. The DNA for the CDR3 is TGCGCCAGCAGCCCAACTACGAGAGGGTTCACTGAAGCTTTCTTT.

This clone was seen a few times. The chain combines TRBV6-5 with TRBJ2-2, with D unclear. Deletions cut 6 bases from V and 0 bases from J, with 11 bases between. The CDR3 loop spans 15 amino acids. CDR1 is MNHEY and CDR2 is SVGAGI in the germline V gene. As DNA, the CDR3 is TGTGCCAGCAGGTACAGAACTACGAACACCGGGGAGCTGTTTTTT. Residues: CASRYRTTNTGELFF.

This clone has only one observation. This rearrangement joins TRBV19 to TRBJ2-1; tentative D call: TRBD1 (6 bases). Between the trimmed V and J ends, which lost 3 bases and 4 bases, there was a span of 16 bases. The CDR3 consists of 16 residues. Germline V lookup: CDR1 LNHDA, CDR2 SQIVND (reference sequence). The CDR3 spells CASSILATGGYNEQFF. The CDR3 region has the DNA TGTGCCAGTAGTATCTTGGCGACAGGAGGATACAATGAGCAGTTCTTC. The entire variable domain, with the rest obtained from reference TRBV19 and TRBJ2-1, is as follows: DGGITQSPKYLFRKEGQNVTLSCEQNLNHDAMYWYRQDPGQGLRLIYYSQIVNDFQKGDIAEGYSVSREKKESFPLTVTSAQKNPTAFYLCASSILATGGYNEQFFGPGTRLTVL.

The V gene is TRBV7-9, the J gene TRBJ2-1, with D tentatively TRBD1 (6 bases). The germline gives CDR1 SEHNR, CDR2 FQNEAQ (reference sequence). This CDR3 spans 15 amino acids. The V gene lost 4 bases and the J gene lost 6 bases, with 16 bases spanning the gap. CDR3 DNA sequence: TGTGCCAGCAGCTCGCCAGGGGTCTTCGGCAATGAGCAGTTCTTC. Translated: CASSSPGVFGNEQFF.

The V and J genes are TRBV16 and TRBJ2-7, with D possibly TRBD2 on 5 matching bases. The CDR3 runs 16 residues. V was trimmed by 4 bases and J by 0 bases, leaving 16 bases between them. Germline V gives CDR1 KGHSY, CDR2 FQNENV. Written as DNA, the CDR3 is TGTGCCAGCAGCCCTCAGAGCGGTTTAAGCTCCTACGAGCAGTACTTC. Its protein product is CASSPQSGLSSYEQYF. The whole variable domain, remainder taken from reference TRBV16 and TRBJ2-7, is GEEVAQTPKHLVRGEGQKAKLYCAPIKGHSYVFWYQQVLKNEFKFLISFQNENVFDETGMPKERFSAKCLPNSPCSLEIQATKLEDSAVYFCASSPQSGLSSYEQYFGPGTRLTVT.

The V and J genes are TRBV7-6 and TRBJ2-2, with 7 bases aligning to TRBD2. The CDR3 covers 14 residues. Losses at the gene ends were 7 bases for V and 5 bases for J; bases not matched to a gene: 7. Germline V CDR1 and CDR2: SGHVS, FNYEAQ. CDR3 loop: CASTLLAETGELFF. The DNA of the CDR3 is TGTGCCAGCACCCTTCTAGCGGAGACCGGGGAGCTGTTTTTT.

J is TRBJ2-1 and V is TRBV5-6; the D is unclear. The CDR3 is made up of 13 amino acids. CDR1 and CDR2 from the germline V gene are SGHDT and YYEEEE. V shed 2 bases and J shed 12 bases, with 15 bases lying between them. This CDR3 reads CASSFVGDTMQFF. CDR3 coding DNA: TGTGCCAGCAGCTTTGTTGGTGACACCATGCAGTTCTTC.

The chain employs TRBV19 and TRBJ2-3; no clear D gene. Germline V gives CDR1 LNHDA, CDR2 SQIVND (reference sequence). Trimming left V 3 bases short and J 3 bases short, with 13 bases between. The CDR3 runs 15 residues. The CDR3 bases are TGTGCCAGTAGTATTTCTATAGGGTCAACAGATACGCAGTATTTT. This encodes CASSISIGSTDTQYF.

V is TRBV7-6 and J is TRBJ2-7, with TRBD2 matching 7 bases. Per germline, CDR1 SGHVS and CDR2 FNYEAQ. The CDR3 is made up of 15 amino acids. V shed 1 base, J shed 5 bases, and the junction held 8 bases outside the gene matches. The CDR3 is CASSLEPGTKNEQYF. CDR3 in DNA: TGTGCCAGCAGCTTAGAACCCGGGACTAAAAACGAGCAGTACTTC.

The chain employs TRBV7-6 and TRBJ2-2; D is ambiguous. The germline CDR1 and CDR2 sequences are SGHVS and FNYEAQ. V was cut by 5 bases and J by 5 bases, with 12 bases left in between. The length of the CDR3 is 14 residues. CDR3: CASSQETTTGELFF. The CDR3 DNA reads TGTGCCAGCAGCCAAGAGACAACTACCGGGGAGCTGTTTTTT.